The TCR beta chain described here comes from a study of control samples from healthy donors and cancer patients. The protocol was immunoSEQ multiplex PCR, while the TCRdb copy is restricted to in-frame clones and leaves out a portion. The data contain approximately 100,000 clones, almost 90% of them singletons. The CDR3 spans 18 residues. J was trimmed by 4 bases and V by 1 base; bases with no gene match: 9. Germline values: CDR1 SGHDN, CDR2 FVKESK. The sequenced sample consisted of blood. The clonotype originates from a man between 25 and 39 years old in good health. This chain connects TRBV14 to TRBJ2-1, with TRBD2 identical over 11 bases. CDR3 residues: CASSQVSGRASGYNEQFF. CDR3 coding DNA: TGTGCCAGCAGCCAAGTTAGCGGGAGGGCCTCTGGATACAATGAGCAGTTCTTC. Full variable domain (rest looked up from reference TRBV14 and TRBJ2-1): EAGVTQFPSHSVIEKGQTVTLRCDPISGHDNLYWYRRVMGKEIKFLLHFVKESKQDESGMPNNRFLAERTGGTYSTLKVQPAELEDSGVYFCASSQVSGRASGYNEQFFGPGTRLTVL.